This T cell receptor beta chain is drawn from a study of technical replicates of blood from a handful of donors. The CDR3 contains 12 residues. V gave up 2 bases and J gave up 6 bases, with 7 bases separating them. Germline assignment: CDR1 GTSNPN and CDR2 SVGIG (reference sequence). Generated by immunoSEQ multiplex PCR, the TCRdb table keeps only in-frame clones and is missing some. This repertoire shows around 9,000 clones, roughly nine tenths found once; its top ten account for roughly 9.8%. The V gene is TRBV30, the J gene TRBJ2-2; D call uncertain. The sample consisted of PBMCs. The source is a human donor in good health. CDR3 loop: CAWSRVPGELFF. The CDR3 DNA reads TGTGCCTGGAGTAGAGTACCCGGGGAGCTGTTTTTT.